Below are 25 T cell receptor beta chains sequenced from a single sample in a study of beta chain bispecific antibodies for T cell cancers. Study-wide results and caveats: In these mixed samples, most targeted TRBV reads derived from the leukemia cell line.

Either OKT3 anti-CD3 antibody or CD3/CD28 beads expanded T cells from blood mononuclear cells over 3 days. These receptors' targets are unknown. MiXCR, run by TCRdb on the 5' RACE reads, gives a single entry per CDR3 protein. The profile shows about 9,600 distinct CDR3 sequences, 2.2% of them singletons. The sequencing here drew on T cells from a healthy donor cultured with Jurkat leukemia cells, taken from a culture containing an anti-CD19 bispecific antibody. The receptors shown here come from a human donor in good health. Some clones in this sample may be carry-over from other donors' samples.

This clonotype appeared many times. The chain has TRBV18 and TRBJ2-7, with a possible D match to TRBD1 (5 bases). CDR3 length: 13 residues. Trimming took off 2 bases at V and 5 bases at J, with 10 bases between the two ends. Per the germline V gene, CDR1 is KGHSH and CDR2 is LQKENI. The CDR3 spells CASSPGAGNEQYF. The CDR3 nucleotides read TGTGCCAGCTCACCAGGGGCAGGAAACGAGCAGTACTTC. Using reference TRBV18 and TRBJ2-7 for the parts outside the CDR3, the full variable domain is NAGVMQNPRHLVRRRGQEARLRCSPMKGHSHVYWYRQLPEEGLKFMVYLQKENIIDESGMPKERFSAEFPKEGPSILRIQQVVRGDSAAYFCASSPGAGNEQYFGPGTRLTVT.

The sample holds many counts of this clonotype. The chain couples TRBV19 to TRBJ2-3; D unresolved. Germline CDR1 reads LNHDA; CDR2 reads SQIVND (reference sequence). There are 13 residues in the CDR3. Trimming took 8 bases from V and 1 from J, leaving 10 bases between them. CDR3 in DNA: TGTGCCAGTTCCGACTGGGGCACAGATACGCAGTATTTT. It translates to CASSDWGTDTQYF.

This clonotype was seen ten or more times. The chain recombines TRBV9 with TRBJ2-6, with 10 bases that match TRBD1. The CDR3 covers 14 residues. The germline V gene encodes CDR1 SGDLS and CDR2 YYNGEE. With 3 bases clipped from V and 11 bases from J, the junction kept 5 bases outside the gene matches. CDR3 residues: CASSETGTGDVLTF. CDR3 coding DNA: TGTGCCAGCAGCGAGACCGGGACAGGGGACGTCCTGACTTTC.

This clonotype is termed medium-sized. The genes are TRBV11-2 and TRBJ2-5; 8 bases align to TRBD1. The CDR3 contains 13 residues. After removal of 5 bases from V and 7 bases from J, the junction contained 6 bases not matched to a gene. Germline CDR1 is SGHAT and CDR2 is FQNNGV. Written as DNA, the CDR3 is TGTGCCAGCAGCCTAATTACAGGGGGGACCCAGTACTTC. Protein: CASSLITGGTQYF. Complete variable domain (other parts from reference TRBV11-2 and TRBJ2-5): EAGVAQSPRYKIIEKRQSVAFWCNPISGHATLYWYQQILGQGPKLLIQFQNNGVVDDSQLPKDRFSAERLKGVDSTLKIQPAKLEDSAVYLCASSLITGGTQYFGPGTRLLVL.

This clonotype was counted at least ten times. This chain uses TRBV7-9 with TRBJ2-7; no firm D call. The V end lost 0 bases, the J end lost 1 base, and 10 bases lay between the germline ends. Germline CDR1 and CDR2: SEHNR and FQNEAQ (reference sequence). CDR3 length: 15 residues. CDR3 in amino acids: CASSLASQLSYEQYF. The CDR3, as DNA: TGTGCCAGCAGCTTAGCTAGTCAGCTATCCTACGAGCAGTACTTC.

Many counts were recorded for this clonotype. The chain is built from TRBV7-2 and TRBJ2-1; 8 bases are a match to TRBD2. V lost 0 bases to trimming and J lost 10 bases; unmatched junction nucleotides: 8. The CDR3 is 15 residues long. Per germline, CDR1 SGHTA and CDR2 FQGNSA. The DNA of the CDR3 is TGTGCCAGCAGCTTAGCGAGGCTAGCGGGCGCGGAGCAGTTCTTC. As protein: CASSLARLAGAEQFF.

This clonotype showed up many times. V gene TRBV5-4 combines with J gene TRBJ2-5, with 9 nucleotides matching TRBD1. Germline-derived CDR1 and CDR2 are SGHNT and YYREEE (reference sequence). V shed 2 bases, J shed 5 bases, and the junction held 13 bases outside the gene matches. The CDR3 loop spans 17 amino acids. This CDR3 is CASSLLRTGGNLETQYF. As DNA, the CDR3 is TGTGCCAGCAGCTTACTTCGTACAGGGGGCAATTTGGAGACCCAGTACTTC.

This clonotype was observed at least ten times. This rearrangement joins TRBV7-6 to TRBJ2-5; tentatively, D is TRBD1 (6 bases). From germline, CDR1 is SGHVS and CDR2 FNYEAQ. V was shortened by 5 bases and J by 2 bases, with 9 bases between the two germline ends. This CDR3 spans 13 amino acids. This CDR3 reads CASSPGTQETQYF. CDR3 bases: TGTGCCAGCAGCCCCGGGACACAAGAGACCCAGTACTTC.

This clonotype was observed many times. This chain joins TRBV20-1 and TRBJ1-1; D ambiguous. V lost 6 bases and J 5 bases, leaving 13 bases between the germline ends. Germline V CDR1 and CDR2: DFQATT, SNEGSKA (reference sequence). The CDR3 covers 12 residues. The CDR3 bases are TGCAGTGCCCCAATCTCTTCGACTGAAGCTTTCTTT. This codes for CSAPISSTEAFF.

This clonotype showed up many times. This rearrangement joins TRBV12-3 or TRBV12-4 to TRBJ2-3; D perhaps matches TRBD2 (5 bases). This CDR3 region has 12 residues. V was pared by 5 bases and J by 8 bases, with 11 bases between. The CDR3 region has the DNA TGTGCCAGCAGTCCGCAGGCGGGTACGCAGTATTTT. Translating it yields CASSPQAGTQYF.

The sample holds many counts of this clonotype. The V gene is TRBV5-1, the J gene TRBJ2-7; D gene ambiguous. From germline, CDR1 is SGHRS and CDR2 YFSETQ. The germline V and J ends were trimmed by 3 bases and 2 bases, with 9 bases remaining between them. The CDR3 loop spans 13 amino acids. The CDR3 DNA follows: TGCGCCAGCAGCTCTTACCCGGCCTACGAGCAGTACTTC. Amino acid sequence: CASSSYPAYEQYF.

This clonotype was counted at least ten times. The V and J genes are TRBV30 and TRBJ1-2, with D possibly matching TRBD1 (5 bases). Trimming stripped 3 bases from V and 5 bases from J, with 10 bases between. Germline V gives CDR1 GTSNPN, CDR2 SVGIG (reference sequence). The CDR3 consists of 12 residues. The CDR3 loop is CAWSGTPYGYTF. The CDR3 bases are TGTGCCTGGAGCGGGACCCCATATGGCTACACCTTC.

This clonotype was seen many times. This chain connects TRBV7-9 to TRBJ1-1; D might be TRBD1 (5 bases). The V and J ends lost 4 bases and 1 base respectively, with 13 bases between them. CDR1 is SEHNR, CDR2 FQNEAQ, per germline (reference sequence). The CDR3 spans 15 residues. This CDR3 reads CASSWTGGRNTEAFF. CDR3 DNA: TGTGCCAGCAGCTGGACTGGGGGTAGGAACACTGAAGCTTTCTTT.

The CDR3 region has the DNA TGCGCCAGCAGACCGGGACAGGGCCTACTACAGGTCACAGATACGCAGTATTTT. It codes for CASRPGQGLLQVTDTQYF. This chain links TRBV23-1 with TRBJ2-3, with 9 bases matching TRBD1. TRBV23-1 is sorted into the ORF group, with uncertain function. The CDR3 spans 18 residues. The trim removed 6 bases at V and 2 bases at J, leaving 15 bases unmatched.

A remark on this clonotype: Given a much more abundant clone one base away, this may be a read error. The rearrangement joins TRBV11-2 to TRBJ2-2, with D perhaps TRBD1 or TRBD2 (5 bases each). V was pared by 6 bases and J by 7 bases, with 21 bases between. The CDR3 is 16 amino acids. Germline CDR1 and CDR2: SGHAT and FQNNGV. CDR3 region: CASRVSGTGYSGELFF. CDR3 DNA sequence: TGTGCCAGCAGAGTCTCCGGGACGGGGTACAGCGGGGAGCTGTTTTTT. The variable domain in full, completed from reference TRBV11-2 and TRBJ2-2, reads EAGVAQSPRYKIIEKRQSVAFWCNPISGHATLYWYQQILGQGPKLLIQFQNNGVVDDSQLPKDRFSAERLKGVDSTLKIQPAKLEDSAVYLCASRVSGTGYSGELFFGEGSRLTVL.

In its sample, this clonotype was seen many times. The chain uses TRBV5-6 and TRBJ1-5, with 8 positions matching TRBD1. The V and J ends lost 0 bases and 11 bases, in that order; junction bases with no gene match: 1. Germline CDR1 reads SGHDT; CDR2 reads YYEEEE. The CDR3 is 12 amino acids. The CDR3 region is CASSLGDRTQHF. DNA of the CDR3: TGTGCCAGCAGCTTGGGGGACAGGACCCAGCATTTT.

This clonotype was counted at least ten times. CDR3 amino acids: CASSLVVGSAYEQYF. In DNA form, the CDR3 reads TGCGCCAGCAGCTTGGTGGTTGGCTCAGCCTACGAGCAGTACTTC. The chain combines TRBV5-1 with TRBJ2-7; no reliable D call. The CDR3 totals 15 residues. The V gene lost 0 bases and the J gene lost 2 bases, with 12 bases spanning the gap. Germline V lookup: CDR1 SGHRS, CDR2 YFSETQ.

This clonotype occurred a few times. The chain carries TRBV20-1 and TRBJ2-7; D gene ambiguous. The CDR3 is made up of 13 amino acids. Per the germline V gene, CDR1 is DFQATT and CDR2 is SNEGSKA (reference sequence). With 3 bases removed from V and 0 bases from J, the gap between germline ends came to 9 bases. CDR3: CSARSPSSYEQYF. The CDR3 DNA reads TGCAGTGCTAGGAGTCCTAGCTCCTACGAGCAGTACTTC.

This clonotype was observed at least ten times. The gene calls are TRBV3-1 and TRBJ2-7; maybe TRBD1 (6 bases). The length of the CDR3 is 16 residues. The ends were cut back, 3 bases at V and 1 base at J, with 16 bases in the middle. Germline CDR1 and CDR2: LGHDT and YNNKEL (reference sequence). The CDR3 bases are TGTGCCAGCAGCCATGTTAAGGCAGGGGCTTCCTACGAGCAGTACTTC. Protein sequence: CASSHVKAGASYEQYF.

This clonotype has ten or more counts. This chain joins TRBV5-1 and TRBJ1-1, with TRBD1 identical over 10 bases. The CDR3 spans 15 residues. Germline V gene data show CDR1 as SGHRS and CDR2 as YFSETQ. J was trimmed by 6 bases and V by 4 bases; bases with no gene match: 9. Here the CDR3 reads CASSPWDRGNAEAFF. The CDR3 DNA reads as TGCGCCAGCAGCCCATGGGACAGGGGTAACGCTGAAGCTTTCTTT.

The table lists this clonotype with many counts. V gene TRBV20-1 combines with J gene TRBJ1-3; D not resolved. CDR1 and CDR2 (germline): DFQATT, SNEGSKA (reference sequence). CDR3 length: 10 residues. Trimming left V 3 bases short and J 13 bases short, with 10 bases between. The CDR3 nucleotides are TGCAGTGCTAGGAGGGCTCCTATATATTTT. Its protein is CSARRAPIYF.

The chain recombines TRBV13 with TRBJ2-1; TRBD2 agrees at 14 bases. From germline, CDR1 is PRHDT and CDR2 FYEKMQ (reference sequence). The CDR3 consists of 15 residues. Trimming at V came to 4 bases and at J to 10 bases, leaving 6 bases not matched to a gene. CDR3 sequence: CASSSRLAGGPEQFF. The CDR3 nucleotides are TGTGCCAGCAGCTCCCGACTAGCGGGGGGGCCGGAGCAGTTCTTC.

Many counts were recorded for this clonotype. V gene TRBV20-1 combines with J gene TRBJ2-2; 11 nucleotides align to TRBD2. Germline-derived CDR1 and CDR2 are DFQATT and SNEGSKA (reference sequence). Trimming at V came to 2 bases and at J to 1 base, leaving 6 bases not matched to a gene. There are 17 residues in the CDR3. CDR3 residues: CSARLLAGDLNTGELFF. DNA of the CDR3: TGCAGTGCTAGATTACTAGCGGGGGACTTGAACACCGGGGAGCTGTTTTTT.

This clonotype was found a few times. The V and J genes are TRBV5-4 and TRBJ2-7, with TRBD1 as a possible D gene (6 bases). Germline V lookup: CDR1 SGHNT, CDR2 YYREEE (reference sequence). The CDR3 totals 13 residues. Trimming took off 0 bases at V and 6 bases at J, with 10 bases between the two ends. CDR3 sequence (DNA): TGTGCCAGCAGCTTGGTAGCAGGGGCCGAGCAGTACTTC. It is translated as CASSLVAGAEQYF.

This clonotype was detected many times. The chain's CDR3 is CASSLEAGPRPYEQYF. For the CDR3, the DNA is TGTGCCAGCAGCTTAGAAGCAGGGCCTAGACCCTACGAGCAGTACTTC. The chain combines TRBV7-9 with TRBJ2-7, with D possibly TRBD1 on 5 matching bases. V shed 1 base and J shed 2 bases, with 15 bases lying between them. Looked up from germline, CDR1 is SEHNR and CDR2 is FQNEAQ (reference sequence). The CDR3 spans 16 residues.